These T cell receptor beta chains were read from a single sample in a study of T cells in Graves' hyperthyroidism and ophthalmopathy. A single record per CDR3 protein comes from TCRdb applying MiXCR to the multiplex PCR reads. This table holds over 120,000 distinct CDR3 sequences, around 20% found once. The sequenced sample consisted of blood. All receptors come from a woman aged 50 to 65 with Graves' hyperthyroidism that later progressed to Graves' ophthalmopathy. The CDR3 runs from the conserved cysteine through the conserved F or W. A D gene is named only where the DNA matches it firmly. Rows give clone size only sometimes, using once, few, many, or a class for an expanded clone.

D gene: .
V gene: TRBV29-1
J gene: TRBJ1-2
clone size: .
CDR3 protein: CSVGGGQLGYTF
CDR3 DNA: TGCAGCGTTGGGGGGGGCCAACTTGGCTACACCTTC

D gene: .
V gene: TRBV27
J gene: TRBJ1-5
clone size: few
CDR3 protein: CASSLGGRNQPQHF
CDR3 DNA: TGTGCCAGCAGTTTAGGTGGACGCAATCAGCCCCAGCATTTT

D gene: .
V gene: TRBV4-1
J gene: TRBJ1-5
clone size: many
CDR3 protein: CASSEASGGRNQPQHF
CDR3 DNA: TGCGCCAGCAGCGAAGCCAGCGGGGGCCGCAATCAGCCCCAGCATTTT

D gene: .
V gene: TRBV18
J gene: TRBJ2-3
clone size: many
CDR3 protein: CASSPRRGVTDTQYF
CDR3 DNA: TGTGCCAGCTCACCACGGCGCGGAGTGACAGATACGCAGTATTTT

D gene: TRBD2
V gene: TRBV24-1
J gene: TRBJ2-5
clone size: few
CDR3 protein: CATSDLVFGGQETQYF
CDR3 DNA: TGTGCCACCAGTGATTTGGTTTTCGGGGGGCAAGAGACCCAGTACTTC

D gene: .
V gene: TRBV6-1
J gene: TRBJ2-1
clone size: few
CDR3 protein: CASRAGSYNEQFF
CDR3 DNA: TGTGCCAGCAGGGCCGGCTCCTACAATGAGCAGTTCTTC

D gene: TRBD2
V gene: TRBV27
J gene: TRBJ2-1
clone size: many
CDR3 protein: CASGPLRTSGNLDEQFF
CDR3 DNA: TGTGCCAGCGGGCCTCTAAGGACTAGCGGGAACCTGGATGAGCAGTTCTTC

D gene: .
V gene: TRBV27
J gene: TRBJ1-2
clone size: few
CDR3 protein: CASSLGGEFGYTF
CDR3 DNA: TGTGCCAGCAGCCTTGGCGGGGAATTTGGCTACACCTTC

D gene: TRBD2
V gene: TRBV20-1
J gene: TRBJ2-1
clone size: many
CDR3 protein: CSASKASGSRDEQFF
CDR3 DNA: TGCAGTGCTAGTAAGGCTAGCGGGAGTCGGGATGAGCAGTTCTTC

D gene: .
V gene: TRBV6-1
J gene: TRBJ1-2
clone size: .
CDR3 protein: CASKQGSNYGYTF
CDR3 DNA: TGTGCCAGCAAACAGGGCTCTAACTATGGCTACACCTTC

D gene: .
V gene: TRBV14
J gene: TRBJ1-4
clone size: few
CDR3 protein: CASSQRRHEKLFF
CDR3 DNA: TGTGCCAGCAGCCAAAGACGCCATGAAAAACTGTTTTTT

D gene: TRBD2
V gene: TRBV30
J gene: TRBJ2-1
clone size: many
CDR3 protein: CAWSALGGLAREEQFF
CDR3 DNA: TGTGCCTGGAGTGCGCTTGGGGGACTAGCGAGGGAAGAGCAGTTCTTC

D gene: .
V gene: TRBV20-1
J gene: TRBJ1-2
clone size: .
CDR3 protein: CSARDSVGFYGYTF
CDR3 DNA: TGCAGTGCTAGAGATTCCGTCGGGTTCTATGGCTACACCTTC

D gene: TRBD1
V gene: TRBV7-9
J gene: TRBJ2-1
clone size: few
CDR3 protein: CASSRAIRQGAYNEQFF
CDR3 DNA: TGTGCCAGCAGCCGTGCAATTCGACAGGGTGCATACAATGAGCAGTTCTTC

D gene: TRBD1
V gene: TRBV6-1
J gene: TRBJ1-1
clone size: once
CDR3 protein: CASSKGQMNTEAFF
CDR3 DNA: TGTGCCAGCAGTAAGGGACAGATGAACACTGAAGCTTTCTTT

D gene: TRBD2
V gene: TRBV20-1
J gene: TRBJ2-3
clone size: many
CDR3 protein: CSASGPSGRPSTDTQYF
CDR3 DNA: TGCAGTGCTAGTGGTCCTAGCGGGAGACCTAGCACAGATACGCAGTATTTT

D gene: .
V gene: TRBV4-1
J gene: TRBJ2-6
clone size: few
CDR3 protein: CASSQEPIAGANVLTF
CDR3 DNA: TGCGCCAGCAGCCAAGAACCCATTGCCGGGGCCAACGTCCTGACTTTC

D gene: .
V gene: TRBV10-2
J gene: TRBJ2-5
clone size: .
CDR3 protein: CASSESFRASETQYF
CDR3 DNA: TGCGCCAGCAGTGAGTCCTTTCGAGCGTCAGAGACCCAGTACTTC

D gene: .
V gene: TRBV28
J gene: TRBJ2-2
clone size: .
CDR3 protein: CASSLFSGELFF
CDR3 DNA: TGTGCCAGCAGTTTATTTTCCGGGGAGCTGTTTTTT

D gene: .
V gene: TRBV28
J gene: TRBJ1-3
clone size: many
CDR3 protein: CASSGPAGRSGNTIYF
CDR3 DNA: TGTGCCAGCAGTGGGCCTGCGGGCCGCTCCGGAAACACCATATATTTT

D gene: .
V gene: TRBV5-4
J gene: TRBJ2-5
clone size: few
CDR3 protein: CASSPYQGSAETQYF
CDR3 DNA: TGTGCCAGCAGCCCCTATCAAGGGAGCGCAGAGACCCAGTACTTC

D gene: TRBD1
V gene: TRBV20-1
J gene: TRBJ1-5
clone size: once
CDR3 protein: CSASDRDNQPQHF
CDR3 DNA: TGCAGTGCTAGCGACAGGGACAATCAGCCCCAGCATTTT

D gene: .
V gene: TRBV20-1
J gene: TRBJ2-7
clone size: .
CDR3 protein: CSFSEGYEQYF
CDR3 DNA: TGCAGTTTTAGCGAGGGGTACGAGCAGTACTTC

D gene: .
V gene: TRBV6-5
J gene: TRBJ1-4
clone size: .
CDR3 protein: CASSYSWDLGEKLFF
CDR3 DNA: TGTGCCAGCAGTTACTCGTGGGACCTGGGTGAAAAACTGTTTTTT

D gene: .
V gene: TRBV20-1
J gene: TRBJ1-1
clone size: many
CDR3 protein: CSARSPNQGPGTEAFF
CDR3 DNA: TGCAGTGCTAGAAGCCCGAACCAGGGGCCGGGCACTGAAGCTTTCTTT

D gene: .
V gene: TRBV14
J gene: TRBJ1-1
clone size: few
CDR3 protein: CASKGDNTEAFF
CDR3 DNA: TGTGCCAGCAAGGGGGATAACACTGAAGCTTTCTTT

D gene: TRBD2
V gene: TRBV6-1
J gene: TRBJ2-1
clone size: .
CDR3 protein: CASRRRTSGGGNNEQFF
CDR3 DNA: TGTGCCAGCAGACGTCGGACTAGCGGGGGGGGAAACAATGAGCAGTTCTTC

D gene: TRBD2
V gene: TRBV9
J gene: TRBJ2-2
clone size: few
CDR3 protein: CASSVVGAGGPGELFF
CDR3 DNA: TGTGCCAGCAGCGTAGTAGGAGCGGGAGGCCCCGGGGAGCTGTTTTTT

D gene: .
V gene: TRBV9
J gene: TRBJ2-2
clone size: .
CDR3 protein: CASSVGSGPVGTGELFF
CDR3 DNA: TGTGCCAGCAGCGTAGGTTCGGGACCCGTGGGCACCGGGGAGCTGTTTTTT

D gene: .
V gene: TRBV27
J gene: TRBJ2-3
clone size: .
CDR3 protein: CASTSGPSTDTQYF
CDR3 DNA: TGTGCCAGCACGTCGGGGCCTAGCACAGATACGCAGTATTTT

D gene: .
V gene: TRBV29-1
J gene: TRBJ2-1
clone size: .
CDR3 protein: CSVGLLAAGNEQFF
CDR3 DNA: TGCAGCGTTGGCCTACTAGCTGCGGGCAATGAGCAGTTCTTC

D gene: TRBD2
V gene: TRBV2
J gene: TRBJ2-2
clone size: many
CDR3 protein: CASSGLGDGELFF
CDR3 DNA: TGTGCCAGCAGCGGACTAGGAGACGGGGAGCTGTTTTTT

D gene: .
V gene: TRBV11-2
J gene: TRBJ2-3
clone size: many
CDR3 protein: CASSPALFTDTQYF
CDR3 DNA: TGTGCCAGCAGCCCAGCCCTATTTACAGATACGCAGTATTTT